This TCR beta chain was observed in a study of esophageal squamous cell carcinoma under preoperative chemotherapy. Sample time point: after preoperative PTX-NDP chemotherapy. Via MiXCR, TCRdb re-called the PCR reads, giving one row per CDR3 protein. The data contain about 32,000 distinct CDR3 sequences, 50% to 60% of them singletons. The sample was collected from a patient given preoperative chemotherapy. This sequence originates from a human donor with esophageal squamous cell carcinoma. The donor label of this sample is uncertain.

This CDR3 reads CASSHRRGLRETQYF. The CDR3 DNA sequence: TGTGCCAGCAGCCACCGTCGGGGGTTGAGGGAGACCCAGTACTTC. This chain links TRBV7-8 with TRBJ2-5; possible D gene TRBD2, 6 bases. V was cut by 5 bases and J by 5 bases, with 18 bases left in between. Germline V gene lookup returns CDR1 SGHVS and CDR2 FQNEAQ. This CDR3 is built from 15 residues.